The 24 T cell receptor beta chains below come from one sample, sequenced in a study of blood T cell repertoires in COVID-19. The table came from immunoSEQ multiplex PCR; TCRdb's copy has only in-frame clones and leaves some out. Found here are about 120,000 clones, around four fifths of them singletons; the top ten hold approximately 2.3%. The specimen sequenced was peripheral blood. Every receptor here comes from a man aged 25-40 years with acute or convalescent COVID-19.

The chain joins TRBV5-4 to TRBJ1-1, with 8 bases lining up with TRBD1. V lost 3 bases, J lost 2 bases, and 3 bases stayed unmatched. CDR1 SGHNT and CDR2 YYREEE come from the germline V gene (reference sequence). This CDR3 has 14 residues. CDR3 DNA sequence: TGTGCCAGCAGCTGGGGACAGGCTAACACTGAAGCTTTCTTT. Its translation: CASSWGQANTEAFF.

The chain has TRBV5-4 and TRBJ2-7, with TRBD2 matching over 14 bases. Germline values: CDR1 SGHNT, CDR2 YYREEE (reference sequence). The length of the CDR3 is 15 residues. V dropped 5 bases and J dropped 4; count of bases not matched to a gene: 5. CDR3 residues: CASRGLAGDKYEQYF. The CDR3 DNA reads TGTGCCAGCAGGGGACTAGCGGGGGACAAGTACGAGCAGTACTTC.

The chain couples TRBV6-5 to TRBJ1-5; no reliable D call. Germline CDR1 reads MNHEY; CDR2 reads SVGAGI. With 5 bases removed from V and 1 base from J, the gap between germline ends came to 12 bases. CDR3 length equals 15 residues. CDR3 protein: CASSPQPVSNQPQHF. The CDR3 DNA is TGTGCCAGCAGTCCCCAACCGGTCAGCAATCAGCCCCAGCATTTT.

The chain links TRBV6-5 to TRBJ2-1; D perhaps matches TRBD1 (6 bases). The CDR3 is 14 amino acids. With 5 bases removed from V and 8 bases from J, the gap between germline ends came to 16 bases. Germline V gives CDR1 MNHEY, CDR2 SVGAGI. DNA of the CDR3: TGTGCCAGCAGTCTCGGGACACACGGGGATGAGCAGTTCTTC. It translates to CASSLGTHGDEQFF.

V and J are TRBV7-9 and TRBJ1-1; D is perhaps TRBD1 (6 bases). V dropped 5 bases and J dropped 4 bases, with 14 bases sitting between them. The CDR3 runs to 14 residues. The germline CDR1 and CDR2 sequences are SEHNR and FQNEAQ (reference sequence). The CDR3 DNA reads TGTGCCAGCAGCAAACAGGGTCTGGGCACTGAAGCTTTCTTT. This sequence encodes CASSKQGLGTEAFF.

J is TRBJ1-6 and V is TRBV13; D is perhaps TRBD1 (6 bases). Germline V gene data show CDR1 as PRHDT and CDR2 as FYEKMQ (reference sequence). The V gene lost 5 bases and the J gene lost 0 bases, with 11 bases spanning the gap. The CDR3 is 16 amino acids. This CDR3 reads CASSHNRDSYNSPLHF. For the CDR3, the DNA is TGTGCCAGCAGCCATAACAGGGACTCCTATAATTCACCCCTCCACTTT. Supplemented by reference TRBV13 and TRBJ1-6, the full variable domain reads AAGVIQSPRHLIKEKRETATLKCYPIPRHDTVYWYQQGPGQDPQFLISFYEKMQSDKGSIPDRFSAQQFSDYHSELNMSSLELGDSALYFCASSHNRDSYNSPLHFGNGTRLTVT.

The chain combines TRBV5-1 with TRBJ1-3; possible D gene TRBD1, 5 bases. Trimming took 4 bases from V and 3 from J, leaving 14 bases between them. This CDR3 comprises 15 residues. Germline CDR1 reads SGHRS; CDR2 reads YFSETQ. This chain's CDR3 is CASSPLPRDGNTIYF. CDR3 nucleotide sequence: TGCGCCAGCAGCCCACTCCCCAGGGATGGAAACACCATATATTTT.

A single count supports this clone. The CDR3 spells CATSRERVSPLHF. The CDR3 bases are TGTGCCACCAGCAGAGAACGGGTCTCACCCCTCCACTTT. V and J are TRBV15 and TRBJ1-6; D gene ambiguous. Germline CDR1 is LNHNV and CDR2 is YYDKDF (reference sequence). The CDR3 covers 13 residues. V dropped 0 bases and J dropped 10 bases, with 7 bases sitting between them.

This clone was picked up a small number of times. The rearrangement uses TRBV4-3 and TRBJ1-5, with D uncertain. The germline gives CDR1 LGHNA, CDR2 YSLEER. Trimming stripped 1 base from V and 6 bases from J, with 10 bases between. The CDR3 is 14 amino acids. This chain's CDR3 is CASSQVLVGQPQHF. The CDR3 DNA reads as TGCGCCAGCAGCCAAGTCTTGGTCGGTCAGCCCCAGCATTTT.

This clone was picked up a small number of times. The V and J genes are TRBV4-2 and TRBJ1-2, with 8 bases fitting TRBD1. CDR3 length equals 16 residues. V shed 0 bases and J 5 bases; nucleotides not matched to a gene: 8. The germline V gene encodes CDR1 LGHNA and CDR2 YNFKEQ. The CDR3, as DNA: TGTGCCAGCAGCCAAGATGGCCAGGGGGCTTTTTATGGCTACACCTTC. This gives the protein CASSQDGQGAFYGYTF.

The chain is built from TRBV4-1 and TRBJ1-2, with unresolved D. The CDR3 sequence is 14 residues long. The germline gives CDR1 MGHRA, CDR2 YSYEKL. V lost 1 base, J lost 4 bases, and 10 bases lay in between. For the CDR3, the DNA is TGCGCCAGCAGCCAAGGAAATTCGGGCTATGGCTACACCTTC. Amino acid sequence: CASSQGNSGYGYTF.

The chain carries TRBV19 and TRBJ1-6, with 12 bases lining up with TRBD1. Germline CDR1 is LNHDA and CDR2 is SQIVND (reference sequence). The CDR3 has 14 amino acids. Trimming removed 6 bases from V and 10 bases from J; junction bases left unmatched: 4. The CDR3 region is CASRGQGAGSPLHF. CDR3 sequence (DNA): TGTGCCAGTAGGGGACAGGGGGCCGGATCACCCCTCCACTTT.

The rearrangement links TRBV6-2 or TRBV6-3 to TRBJ1-6; no definite D call. There are 13 residues in the CDR3. CDR1 MNHEY and CDR2 SVGEGT come from the germline V gene. With 0 bases removed from V and 9 bases from J, the gap between germline ends came to 6 bases. Here the CDR3 DNA reads TGTGCCAGCAGTTACTCGAGGGCTTCACCCCTCCACTTT. Translation gives CASSYSRASPLHF.

The rearrangement links TRBV5-6 to TRBJ2-7; 10 bases line up with TRBD2. The J segment lost 8 bases and the V segment lost 1 base, leaving 9 bases of the junction unmatched. This CDR3 has 15 residues. Germline V gives CDR1 SGHDT, CDR2 YYEEEE. The CDR3 DNA sequence: TGTGCCAGCAGCTTGTTGTCCAGCGGGGGGGCCCAGCAGTACTTC. Translation: CASSLLSSGGAQQYF.

The J gene is TRBJ1-5, the V gene TRBV6-1; D remains unclear. This CDR3 is built from 13 residues. The V and J ends lost 2 bases and 8 bases respectively, with 10 bases between them. CDR1 MNHNS and CDR2 SASEGT come from the germline V gene. As DNA, the CDR3 is TGTGCCAGCAGTGAACGTGACGGGGAGCCCCAGCATTTT. Protein product: CASSERDGEPQHF.

The genes are TRBV4-1 and TRBJ1-2; 7 bases match TRBD1. From germline, CDR1 is MGHRA and CDR2 YSYEKL. The CDR3 is 14 amino acids. V lost 1 base and J lost 4; bases outside the gene matches: 3. DNA of the CDR3: TGCGCCAGCAGCCAAGGGGGACAGCTCTATGGCTACACCTTC. Its translation is CASSQGGQLYGYTF.

The J gene is TRBJ1-1, the V gene TRBV2; 11 nucleotides match TRBD1. Germline values: CDR1 SNHLY, CDR2 FYNNEI. The trim removed 10 bases at V and 6 bases at J, leaving 10 bases unmatched. The CDR3 totals 14 residues. The CDR3 region has the DNA TGTGCCACCAGGACAGGGGGCTTAAGCGCTGAAGCTTTCTTT. This translates into CATRTGGLSAEAFF.

The V gene is TRBV19, the J gene TRBJ1-6; the D is unclear. CDR3 length equals 17 residues. Trimming removed 3 bases from V and 5 bases from J, with 17 bases in between. Germline-derived CDR1 and CDR2 are LNHDA and SQIVND (reference sequence). The CDR3 nucleotides are TGTGCCAGTAGTATTAAGAGAGGGTGGCAGAATAATTCACCCCTCCACTTT. Translated: CASSIKRGWQNNSPLHF. The entire variable domain, with the rest obtained from reference TRBV19 and TRBJ1-6, is as follows: DGGITQSPKYLFRKEGQNVTLSCEQNLNHDAMYWYRQDPGQGLRLIYYSQIVNDFQKGDIAEGYSVSREKKESFPLTVTSAQKNPTAFYLCASSIKRGWQNNSPLHFGNGTRLTVT.

The chain has TRBV6-2 or TRBV6-3 and TRBJ2-5; 7 bases align to TRBD2. The CDR3 consists of 16 residues. With 2 bases clipped from V and 1 base from J, the junction kept 7 bases outside the gene matches. Germline CDR1 is MNHEY and CDR2 is SVGEGT. In DNA, the CDR3 is TGTGCCAGCAGTTACCCCAGCGGGGCTATCCAAGAGACCCAGTACTTC. Protein product: CASSYPSGAIQETQYF.

V is TRBV27 and J is TRBJ1-2; 8 nucleotides match TRBD1. The CDR3 has 14 residues. V lost 5 bases and J lost 6; bases outside the gene matches: 8. Germline loops: CDR1 MNHEY, CDR2 SMNVEV (reference sequence). The CDR3 protein is CASSPRTGYDGYTF. The CDR3 nucleotides read TGTGCCAGCAGTCCTAGGACAGGGTATGATGGCTACACCTTC.

The rearrangement uses TRBV14 and TRBJ2-3; D is possibly TRBD1 (5 bases). V lost 1 base and J lost 5, with 16 bases in between. CDR3 length equals 16 residues. Looked up from germline, CDR1 is SGHDN and CDR2 is FVKESK. CDR3 region: CASSQASRVYLDTQYF. Here the CDR3 DNA reads TGTGCCAGCAGCCAAGCATCCAGGGTTTATTTAGATACGCAGTATTTT.

The V call is TRBV2, the J call TRBJ2-3; D is perhaps TRBD1 (5 bases). V lost 8 bases, J lost 0 bases, and 9 bases lay in between. The CDR3 has 13 residues. Germline CDR1 reads SNHLY; CDR2 reads FYNNEI. This chain's CDR3 is CASGADSTDTQYF. For the CDR3, the DNA is TGTGCCAGCGGGGCAGATAGCACAGATACGCAGTATTTT. The full variable domain, rest sourced from reference TRBV2 and TRBJ2-3, is EPEVTQTPSHQVTQMGQEVILRCVPISNHLYFYWYRQILGQKVEFLVSFYNNEISEKSEIFDDQFSVERPDGSNFTLKIRSTKLEDSAMYFCASGADSTDTQYFGPGTRLTVL.

The chain carries TRBV30 and TRBJ1-6, with TRBD1 identical over 7 bases. V dropped 3 bases and J dropped 6; count of bases not matched to a gene: 11. Per the germline V gene, CDR1 is GTSNPN and CDR2 is SVGIG (reference sequence). The CDR3 loop spans 16 amino acids. CDR3 region: CAWRDLRDSPNSPLHF. CDR3 coding DNA: TGTGCCTGGAGGGACCTCCGGGACAGCCCTAATTCACCCCTCCACTTT.

The V and J genes are TRBV6-4 and TRBJ1-2; D gene uncertain. The germline gives CDR1 MRHNA, CDR2 SNTAGT. CDR3 length equals 13 residues. V lost 5 bases and J lost 4, with 11 bases in between. Written as DNA, the CDR3 is TGTGCCAGCAGTCAAGGGAGTGGCTATGGCTACACCTTC. It yields the protein CASSQGSGYGYTF.